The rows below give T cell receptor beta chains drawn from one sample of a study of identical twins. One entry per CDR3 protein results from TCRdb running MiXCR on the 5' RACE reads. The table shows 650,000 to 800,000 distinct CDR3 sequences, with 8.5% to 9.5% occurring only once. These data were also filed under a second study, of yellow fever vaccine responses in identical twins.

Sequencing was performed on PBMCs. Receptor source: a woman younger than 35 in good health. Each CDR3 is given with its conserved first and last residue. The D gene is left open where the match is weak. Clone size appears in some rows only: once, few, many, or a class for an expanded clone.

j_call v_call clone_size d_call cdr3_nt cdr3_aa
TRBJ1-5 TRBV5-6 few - TGTGCCAGCAGCCTCGGTATACCAGATCAGCCCCAGCATTTT CASSLGIPDQPQHF
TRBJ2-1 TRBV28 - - TGTGCCAGCAGTGGGGGAAAGGTATCGGAGCAGTTCTTC CASSGGKVSEQFF
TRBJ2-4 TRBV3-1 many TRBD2 TGTGCCAGCAGCCAAGAGCTAACTAGCGGTGTGAACATTCAGTACTTC CASSQELTSGVNIQYF
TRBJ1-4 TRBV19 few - TGTGCCAGTACCCCCCCGGCGGGGAAAAAACTGTTTTTT CASTPPAGKKLFF
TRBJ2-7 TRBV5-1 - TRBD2 TGCGCCAGCAGCCTCGGAGGAGCGGGAGGGTACGAGCAGTACTTC CASSLGGAGGYEQYF
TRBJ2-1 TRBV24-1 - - TGTGCCACCAGGAGTACTCACTACAATGAGCAGTTCTTC CATRSTHYNEQFF
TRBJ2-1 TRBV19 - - TGTGCCAGTAGTATGGGTACCGACTTCTGGGAGCAGTTCTTC CASSMGTDFWEQFF
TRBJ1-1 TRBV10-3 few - TGTGCCATCAGTGATGTTTTGGACACTGAAGCTTTCTTT CAISDVLDTEAFF
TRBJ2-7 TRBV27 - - TGTGCCAGCAACCCCGGGGTTCGGCCCTACGAGCAGTACTTC CASNPGVRPYEQYF
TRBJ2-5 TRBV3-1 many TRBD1 TGTGCCAGCAGCCCACGCGAATTTCAGGGGGCGGAGACCCAGTACTTC CASSPREFQGAETQYF
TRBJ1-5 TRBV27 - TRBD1 TGTGCCAGCAGTTTCCAGGGGGCGGGCCAGCCCCAGCATTTT CASSFQGAGQPQHF
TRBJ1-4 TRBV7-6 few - TGTGCCAGCAGCCAATTAGCGGGAGGACATGAAAAACTGTTTTTT CASSQLAGGHEKLFF
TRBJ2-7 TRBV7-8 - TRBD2 TGTGCCAGCAGCTTACGACGTGGTGGGGGGGACTACGAGCAGTACTTC CASSLRRGGGDYEQYF
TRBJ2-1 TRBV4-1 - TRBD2 TGCGCCAGCAGCCCGCTCGAGGTAGCGGGAGTATTGGAGCAGTTCTTC CASSPLEVAGVLEQFF
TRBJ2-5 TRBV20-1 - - TGCAGTGCAAGGGCAGGGGGACTGTTAGAAGAGACCCAGTACTTC CSARAGGLLEETQYF
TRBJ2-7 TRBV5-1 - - TGCGCCAGCAGCTTGGACGGATACACTTACGAGCAGTACTTC CASSLDGYTYEQYF
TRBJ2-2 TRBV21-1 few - TGTGCCAGCAGCAAAGTACGCGGAACACTTCAGGGAAACACCGGGGAGCTGTTTTTT CASSKVRGTLQGNTGELFF
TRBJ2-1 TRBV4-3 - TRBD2 TGCGCCAGCAGCCAAACCGGACTAGCGGGGCATTACAATGAGCAGTTCTTC CASSQTGLAGHYNEQFF
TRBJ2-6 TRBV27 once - TGTGCCAGCAGTTTAAGGTCTGGGCCCAACGTCCTGACTTTC CASSLRSGPNVLTF
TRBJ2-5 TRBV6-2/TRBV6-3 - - TGTGCCAGCAGTTACTCGGCCCACCAAGAGACCCAGTACTTC CASSYSAHQETQYF
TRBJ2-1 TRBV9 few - TGTGCCAGCAGCGTACTCACCGCCTCCTACAATGAGCAGTTCTTC CASSVLTASYNEQFF
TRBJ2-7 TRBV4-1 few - TGCGCCAGCAGCCTGAGAGACGGCGGAATTGACGAGCAGTACTTC CASSLRDGGIDEQYF
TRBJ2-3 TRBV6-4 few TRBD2 TGTGCCAGCAGTGACCGTGCGGGGGGTGAAACAGATACGCAGTATTTT CASSDRAGGETDTQYF
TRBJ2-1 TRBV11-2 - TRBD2 TGTGCCAGCAGCTCGATGACTAGCCCTTACAATGAGCAGTTCTTC CASSSMTSPYNEQFF
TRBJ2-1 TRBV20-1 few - TGCTGTGCTAGAGATCGCGTCAGGGTCGCCGTTGGCAATGAGCAGTTCTTC CCARDRVRVAVGNEQFF
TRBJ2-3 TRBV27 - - TGTGCCAGCAGTGGCCGACAGGCCCCAGATACGCAGTATTTT CASSGRQAPDTQYF
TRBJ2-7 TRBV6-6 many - TGTGCCAGCAGCTTACAACAGGGCAGCGAGCAGTACTTC CASSLQQGSEQYF
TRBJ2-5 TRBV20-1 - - TGCAGTGCTAGACGGGGGGCAGAGACCCAGTACTTC CSARRGAETQYF
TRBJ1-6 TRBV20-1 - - TGCAGTGCTAACCTCGACAGTTCCTCACCCCTCCACTTT CSANLDSSSPLHF
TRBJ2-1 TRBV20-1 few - TGCAGTGCTAGACCGCGGGCACCGGAAAAGAACAATGAGCAGTTCTTC CSARPRAPEKNNEQFF
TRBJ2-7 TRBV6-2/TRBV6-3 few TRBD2 TGTGCCAGCGAGGCGGGAGCCTACGAGCAGTACTTC CASEAGAYEQYF
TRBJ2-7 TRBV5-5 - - TGTGCCAGCAGCTTCTCTGGGCCCTACGAGCAGTACTTC CASSFSGPYEQYF
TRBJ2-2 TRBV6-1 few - TGTGCCAGCAGTCCTGACTCGGCTGGGGGCGGGGAGCTGTTTTTT CASSPDSAGGGELFF